This TCR beta chain originates from a study of shared clonotypes between healthy human individuals. Study context: For every donor, three CD4 naive, three CD4 memory, two CD8 naive and one CD8 memory plates were used. Overall study results and limits: For naive CD4 cells, 4% to 5% of clonotypes were shared across a handful of donors.

Per the study methods: Filtering of immunoSEQ junctional sequences could not match full-length read filtering. Some clones are missing from TCRdb's copy, which holds only in-frame ones; the method was immunoSEQ multiplex PCR. V and J calls plus clone size are reproduced from that table; the DNA served to infer D and trimming. The sample has roughly 2 million clones, approximately 95% seen once. There are 13 residues in the CDR3. Germline V gene sequence: CDR1 SGHTA, CDR2 FQGNSA. Between the trimmed V and J ends, which lost 5 bases and 2 bases, there was a span of 10 bases. As to this clone: Its antigen is unknown. Other nucleotide sequences in the sample specify the same CDR3.

Donors were healthy HIV-negative adults without recently reported acute infections or vaccinations. Sequencing used naive CD4+ T cells sorted from blood. The subset was: CD45RA+ positively selected. The rearrangement joins TRBV7-2 to TRBJ2-7; the D is unclear. This TCR was recovered from a man aged 18 to 30 in good health. CDR3 in DNA: TGTGCCAGCAGCCTAGGTGTGGCCTACGAGCAGTACTTC. This sequence encodes CASSLGVAYEQYF.